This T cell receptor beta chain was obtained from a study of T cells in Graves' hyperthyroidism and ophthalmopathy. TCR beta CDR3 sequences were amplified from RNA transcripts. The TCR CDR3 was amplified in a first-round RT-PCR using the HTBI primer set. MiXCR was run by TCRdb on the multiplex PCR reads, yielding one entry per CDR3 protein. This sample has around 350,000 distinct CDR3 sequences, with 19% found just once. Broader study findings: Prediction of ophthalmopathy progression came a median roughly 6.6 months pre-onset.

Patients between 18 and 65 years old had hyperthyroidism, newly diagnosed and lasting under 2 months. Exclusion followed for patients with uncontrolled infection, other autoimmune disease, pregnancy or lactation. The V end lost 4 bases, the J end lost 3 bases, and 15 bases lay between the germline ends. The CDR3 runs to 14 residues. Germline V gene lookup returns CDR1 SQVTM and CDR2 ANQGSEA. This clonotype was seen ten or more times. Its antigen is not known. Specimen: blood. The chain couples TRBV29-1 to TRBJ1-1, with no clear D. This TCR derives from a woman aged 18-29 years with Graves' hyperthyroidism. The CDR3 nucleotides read TGCAGCGTTGGGCAGCCTGGAGCTTACACTGAAGCTTTCTTT. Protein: CSVGQPGAYTEAFF.